This TCR beta chain derives from a study of shared clonotypes between healthy human individuals. Study conclusions and caveats: The rarefaction results pointed to incomplete sorted-subset sequencing despite large depth.

Sequencing was performed with immunoSEQ multiplex PCR; in TCRdb, only in-frame clones are kept and a portion is missing. The top ten clones hold around 0.38% of a sample with 2 million to 2.5 million clones, roughly 90% of them seen once. This CDR3 region has 14 residues. Germline V gives CDR1 MDHEN, CDR2 SYDVKM. V gave up 5 bases and J gave up 4 bases, with 12 bases separating them. This clone came up once. Its antigen is not identified. The sequencing sample was made of naive CD4+ T cells from PBMCs. Specified subset: CD45RA+ positively selected. The chain links TRBV28 to TRBJ1-3, with D maybe TRBD1 (6 bases). The TCR sequence derives from a man aged 18-30 years in good health. Some clones in this sample may be carry-over from other donors' samples. DNA of the CDR3: TGTGCCAGCAGTAAGGGGGGATGGGGAAACACCATATATTTT. It yields the protein CASSKGGWGNTIYF.